The following is a T cell receptor beta chain sequence with its context. The antigen is undetermined. cDNA libraries of TCR beta carried unique molecular identifiers. Via MiXCR, TCRdb re-called the PCR reads, giving one row per CDR3 protein. The table records approximately 730,000 distinct CDR3 sequences, 40% to 55% of them present only once. This specimen comes from a study of post-analysis software for immune sequencing data. The ends were cut back, 5 bases at V and 8 bases at J, with 15 bases in the middle. Germline values: CDR1 LNHDA, CDR2 SQIVND (reference sequence). The CDR3 is made up of 13 amino acids. General observations from the study: Relative to controls, patients had a handful of TRBV segments at higher frequency, with TRBV5-6, TRBV5-1 and TRBV20-1 among these.

This clonotype was sampled from a girl between 5 and 17 years old with multiple sclerosis. Sequencing used blood. The chain has TRBV19 and TRBJ1-1, with D maybe TRBD1 (6 bases). The CDR3 here is CASSSQGGGEAFF. The DNA of the CDR3 is TGTGCCAGTAGTTCACAGGGCGGAGGCGAAGCTTTCTTT.